This T cell receptor (beta chain) comes out of a study of blood T cell repertoires in COVID-19. Study at large: Donors in the United States, Italy and Spain gave samples during acute or convalescent COVID-19.

Here immunoSEQ multiplex PCR was the method, and the copy in TCRdb shows in-frame clones only, minus some. The sample lists a few hundred thousand clones, approximately 83% occurring once. Germline CDR1 is MDHEN and CDR2 is SYDVKM. The V and J ends lost 3 bases and 6 bases respectively, with 9 bases between them. CDR3 length equals 12 residues. V gene TRBV28 combines with J gene TRBJ2-7; a possible D gene is TRBD2 (6 bases). The TCR originated in a woman aged 45-65 years who had recovered from COVID-19. Sequencing used PBMCs or T cells enriched from blood (not recorded which). CDR3 amino acids: CASSLEGGEQYF. CDR3 in DNA: TGTGCCAGCAGTTTGGAGGGTGGCGAGCAGTACTTC.